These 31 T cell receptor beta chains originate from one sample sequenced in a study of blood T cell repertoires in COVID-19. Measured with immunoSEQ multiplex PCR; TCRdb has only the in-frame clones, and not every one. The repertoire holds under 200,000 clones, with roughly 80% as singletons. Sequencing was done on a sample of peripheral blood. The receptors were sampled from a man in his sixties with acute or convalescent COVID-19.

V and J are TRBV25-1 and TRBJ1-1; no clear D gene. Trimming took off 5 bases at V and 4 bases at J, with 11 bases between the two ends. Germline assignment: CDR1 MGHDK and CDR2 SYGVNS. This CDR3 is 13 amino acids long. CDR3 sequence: CASSSQIATEAFF. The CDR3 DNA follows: TGTGCCAGCAGTTCGCAGATCGCCACTGAAGCTTTCTTT.

CDR3: CASRPSGTGGGFSPLHF. The CDR3 DNA reads TGCGCCAGCAGACCTTCCGGGACAGGGGGCGGTTTCTCACCCCTCCACTTT. V is TRBV10-2 and J is TRBJ1-6; 12 bases are shared with TRBD1. The V gene end was trimmed by 6 bases and the J gene end by 10 bases; junction bases not matched to a gene: 13. The CDR3 loop spans 17 amino acids. CDR1 and CDR2 from the germline V gene are WSHSY and SAAADI.

Here the CDR3 DNA reads TGTGCCAGCAGCTTAGCAGGACAGCCCTTCGGCTACACCTTC. Protein product: CASSLAGQPFGYTF. J is TRBJ1-2 and V is TRBV5-6, with D tentatively TRBD1 (6 bases). Germline V lookup: CDR1 SGHDT, CDR2 YYEEEE. The CDR3 is 14 residues long. Trimming removed 2 bases at V and 8 bases at J, with 16 bases between.

CDR3 sequence: CASSLVSLRRGAGNSPLHF. The CDR3 DNA sequence: TGTGCCAGCAGCTTAGTTTCATTACGCAGGGGCGCGGGTAATTCACCCCTCCACTTT. This chain links TRBV11-2 with TRBJ1-6, with D maybe TRBD1 (6 bases). CDR1 is SGHAT, CDR2 FQNNGV, per germline. V shed 1 base and J shed 6 bases, with 22 bases lying between them. The CDR3 runs to 19 residues.

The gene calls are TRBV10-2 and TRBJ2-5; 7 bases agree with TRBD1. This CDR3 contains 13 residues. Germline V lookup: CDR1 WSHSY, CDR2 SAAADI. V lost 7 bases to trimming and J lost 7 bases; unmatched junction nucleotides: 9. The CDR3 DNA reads TGCGCCAGCACCTCGGGACAGTCAAGGACCCAGTACTTC. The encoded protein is CASTSGQSRTQYF.

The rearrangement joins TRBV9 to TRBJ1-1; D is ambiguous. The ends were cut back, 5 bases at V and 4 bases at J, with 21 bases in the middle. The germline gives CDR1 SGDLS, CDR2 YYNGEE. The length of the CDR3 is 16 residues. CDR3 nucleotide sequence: TGTGCCAGCAGTGAGATCGAACGGGTGGAGTTCACTGAAGCTTTCTTT. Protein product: CASSEIERVEFTEAFF.

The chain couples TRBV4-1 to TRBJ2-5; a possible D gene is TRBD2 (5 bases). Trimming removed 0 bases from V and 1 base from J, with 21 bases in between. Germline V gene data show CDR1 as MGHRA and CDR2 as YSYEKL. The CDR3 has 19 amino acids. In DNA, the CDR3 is TGCGCCAGCAGCCAAGATGCCTCCCCGGGCCTAGCAGGCCAAGAGACCCAGTACTTC. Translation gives CASSQDASPGLAGQETQYF.

The CDR3 protein is CASSVTGGSNTGELFF. The CDR3 DNA reads as TGTGCCAGCAGCGTCACGGGGGGTTCGAACACCGGGGAGCTGTTTTTT. The chain is built from TRBV9 and TRBJ2-2, with TRBD2 identical over 7 bases. The CDR3 loop spans 16 amino acids. Losses at the gene ends were 2 bases for V and 0 bases for J; bases not matched to a gene: 4. Germline values: CDR1 SGDLS, CDR2 YYNGEE.

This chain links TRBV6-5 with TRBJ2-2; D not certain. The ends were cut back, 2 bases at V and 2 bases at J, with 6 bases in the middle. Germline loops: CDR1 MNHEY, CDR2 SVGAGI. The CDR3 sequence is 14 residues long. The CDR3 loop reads CASSYGFNTGELFF. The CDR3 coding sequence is TGTGCCAGCAGTTACGGCTTTAACACCGGGGAGCTGTTTTTT.

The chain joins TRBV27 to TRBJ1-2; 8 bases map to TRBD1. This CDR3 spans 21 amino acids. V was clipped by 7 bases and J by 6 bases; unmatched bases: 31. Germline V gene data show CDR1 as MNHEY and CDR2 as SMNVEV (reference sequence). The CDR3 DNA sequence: TGTGCCAGCAAGAAGGCCTCCCTCCGCCTCGGGACAGGACGGGGGTTACATGGCTACACCTTC. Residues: CASKKASLRLGTGRGLHGYTF.

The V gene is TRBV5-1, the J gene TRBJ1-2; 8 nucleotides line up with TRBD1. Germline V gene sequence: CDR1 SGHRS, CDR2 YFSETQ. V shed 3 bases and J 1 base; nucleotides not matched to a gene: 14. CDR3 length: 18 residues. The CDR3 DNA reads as TGCGCCAGCAGCTCTACAGGGGGACCCCAAGGAGTTAACTATGGCTACACCTTC. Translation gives CASSSTGGPQGVNYGYTF. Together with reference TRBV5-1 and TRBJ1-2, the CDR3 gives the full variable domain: KAGVTQTPRYLIKTRGQQVTLSCSPISGHRSVSWYQQTPGQGLQFLFEYFSETQRNKGNFPGRFSGRQFSNSRSEMNVSTLELGDSALYLCASSSTGGPQGVNYGYTFGSGTRLTVV.

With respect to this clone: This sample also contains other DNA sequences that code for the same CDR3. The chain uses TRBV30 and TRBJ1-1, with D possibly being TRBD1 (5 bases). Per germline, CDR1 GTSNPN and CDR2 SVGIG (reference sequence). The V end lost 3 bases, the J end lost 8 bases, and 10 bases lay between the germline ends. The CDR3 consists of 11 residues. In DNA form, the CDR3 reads TGTGCCTGGAGCCTCGGACAAGAAGCTTTCTTT. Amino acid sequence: CAWSLGQEAFF.

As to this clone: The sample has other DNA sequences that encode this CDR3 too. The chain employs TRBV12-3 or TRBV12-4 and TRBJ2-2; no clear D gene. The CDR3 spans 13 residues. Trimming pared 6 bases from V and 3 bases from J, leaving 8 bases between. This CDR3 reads CASSNRDTGELFF. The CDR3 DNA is TGTGCCAGCAGCAACCGGGACACCGGGGAGCTGTTTTTT.

The CDR3 DNA follows: TGTGCCAGCAGCCAAGTACAGGGCGATTTTACGGGCTACACCTTC. It translates to CASSQVQGDFTGYTF. The rearrangement uses TRBV14 and TRBJ1-2; possibly TRBD1 for D (6 bases). This CDR3 is built from 15 residues. CDR1 and CDR2 (germline): SGHDN, FVKESK. The V end lost 1 base, the J end lost 8 bases, and 17 bases lay between the germline ends. The complete variable domain, with remaining parts taken from reference TRBV14 and TRBJ1-2, reads EAGVTQFPSHSVIEKGQTVTLRCDPISGHDNLYWYRRVMGKEIKFLLHFVKESKQDESGMPNNRFLAERTGGTYSTLKVQPAELEDSGVYFCASSQVQGDFTGYTFGSGTRLTVV.

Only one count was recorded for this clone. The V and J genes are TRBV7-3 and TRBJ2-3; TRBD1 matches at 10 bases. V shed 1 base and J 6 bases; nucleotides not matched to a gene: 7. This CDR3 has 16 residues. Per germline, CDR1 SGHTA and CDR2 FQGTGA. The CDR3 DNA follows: TGTGCCAGCAGCTTAAGGCTGACAGGGGGCGGGGATACGCAGTATTTT. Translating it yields CASSLRLTGGGDTQYF.

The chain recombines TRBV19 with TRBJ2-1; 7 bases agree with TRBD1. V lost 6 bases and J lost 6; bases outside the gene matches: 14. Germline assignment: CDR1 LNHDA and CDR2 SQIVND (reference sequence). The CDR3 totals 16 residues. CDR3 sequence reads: CASSWTPGQVGNEQFF. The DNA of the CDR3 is TGTGCCAGTAGCTGGACACCCGGACAGGTCGGCAATGAGCAGTTCTTC. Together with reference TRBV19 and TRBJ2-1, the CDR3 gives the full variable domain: DGGITQSPKYLFRKEGQNVTLSCEQNLNHDAMYWYRQDPGQGLRLIYYSQIVNDFQKGDIAEGYSVSREKKESFPLTVTSAQKNPTAFYLCASSWTPGQVGNEQFFGPGTRLTVL.

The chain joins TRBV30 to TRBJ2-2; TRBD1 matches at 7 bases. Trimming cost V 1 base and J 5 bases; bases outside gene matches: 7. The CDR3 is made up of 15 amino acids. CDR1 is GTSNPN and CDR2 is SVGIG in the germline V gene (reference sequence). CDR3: CAWSGPGQKTGELFF. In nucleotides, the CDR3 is TGTGCCTGGAGTGGTCCGGGACAGAAGACCGGGGAGCTGTTTTTT.

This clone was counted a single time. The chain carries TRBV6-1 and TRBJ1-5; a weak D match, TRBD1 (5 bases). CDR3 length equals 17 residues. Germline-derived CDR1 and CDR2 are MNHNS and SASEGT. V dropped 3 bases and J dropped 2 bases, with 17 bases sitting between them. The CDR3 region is CASSDPQTGAGNQPQHF. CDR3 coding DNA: TGTGCCAGCAGTGACCCCCAAACAGGCGCTGGCAATCAGCCCCAGCATTTT.

The CDR3 nucleotides read TGTGCCAGCAGCCCCCTGGGCACAGTGATACCCTTAGCTAACTATGGCTACACCTTC. Translating it yields CASSPLGTVIPLANYGYTF. This sequence joins TRBV21-1 and TRBJ1-2; TRBD1, the table's D call, was not compared with the DNA. TRBV21-1 is marked as a pseudogene. This CDR3 comprises 19 residues.

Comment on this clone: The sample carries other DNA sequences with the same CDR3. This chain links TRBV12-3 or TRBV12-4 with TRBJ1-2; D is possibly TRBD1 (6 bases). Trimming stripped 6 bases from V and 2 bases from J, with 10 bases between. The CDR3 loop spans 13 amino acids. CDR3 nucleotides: TGTGCCAGCAGCCATAGGGGGAACTATGGCTACACCTTC. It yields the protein CASSHRGNYGYTF.

The CDR3 here is CASSITAADYGYTF. In DNA form, the CDR3 reads TGTGCCAGTAGTATAACCGCAGCGGACTATGGCTACACCTTC. This chain links TRBV19 with TRBJ1-2; D remains unclear. CDR1 is LNHDA and CDR2 is SQIVND in the germline V gene (reference sequence). Trimming removed 2 bases from V and 3 bases from J, with 10 bases in between. CDR3 length: 14 amino acids.

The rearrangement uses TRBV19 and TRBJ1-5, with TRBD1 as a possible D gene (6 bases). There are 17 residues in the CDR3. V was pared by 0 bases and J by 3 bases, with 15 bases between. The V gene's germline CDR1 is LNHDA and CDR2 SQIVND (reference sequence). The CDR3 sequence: CASSIEGGARVNQPQHF. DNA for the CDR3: TGTGCCAGTAGTATAGAAGGGGGGGCTAGGGTCAATCAGCCCCAGCATTTT.

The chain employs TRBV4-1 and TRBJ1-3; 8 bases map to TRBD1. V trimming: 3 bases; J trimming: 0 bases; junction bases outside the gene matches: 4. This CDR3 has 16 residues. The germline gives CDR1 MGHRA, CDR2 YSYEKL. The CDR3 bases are TGCGCCAGCAGCCAGTTCGACAGGGGCTCTGGAAACACCATATATTTT. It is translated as CASSQFDRGSGNTIYF.

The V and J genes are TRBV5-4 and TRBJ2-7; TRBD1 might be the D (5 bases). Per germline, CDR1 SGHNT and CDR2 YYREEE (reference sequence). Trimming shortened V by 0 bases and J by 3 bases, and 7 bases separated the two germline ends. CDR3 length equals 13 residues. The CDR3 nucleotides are TGTGCCAGCAGCTTGGCAGGGTTCTACGAGCAGTACTTC. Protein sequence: CASSLAGFYEQYF.

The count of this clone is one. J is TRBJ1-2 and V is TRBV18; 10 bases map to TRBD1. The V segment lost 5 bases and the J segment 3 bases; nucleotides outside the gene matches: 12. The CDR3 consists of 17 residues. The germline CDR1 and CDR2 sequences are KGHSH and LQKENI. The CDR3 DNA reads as TGTGCCAGCTCAGTACGCCCACCGGGACAGGGGTACTATGGCTACACCTTC. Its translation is CASSVRPPGQGYYGYTF.

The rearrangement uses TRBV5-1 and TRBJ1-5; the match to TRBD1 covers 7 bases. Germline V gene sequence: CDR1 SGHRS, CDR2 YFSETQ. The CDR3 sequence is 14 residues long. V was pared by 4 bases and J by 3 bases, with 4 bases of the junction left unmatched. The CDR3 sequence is CASSPGQDNQPQHF. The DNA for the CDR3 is TGCGCCAGCAGCCCCGGACAGGACAATCAGCCCCAGCATTTT.

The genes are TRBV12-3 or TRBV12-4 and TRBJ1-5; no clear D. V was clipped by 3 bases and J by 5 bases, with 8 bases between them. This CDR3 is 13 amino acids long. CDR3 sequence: CASSLRADQPQHF. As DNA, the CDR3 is TGTGCCAGCAGTTTGAGGGCCGATCAGCCCCAGCATTTT.

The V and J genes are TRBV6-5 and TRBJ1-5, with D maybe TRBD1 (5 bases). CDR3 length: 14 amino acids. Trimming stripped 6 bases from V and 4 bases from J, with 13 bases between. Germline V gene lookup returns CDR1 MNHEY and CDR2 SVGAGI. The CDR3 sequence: CASRSGLGNQPQHF. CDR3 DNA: TGTGCCAGCAGGTCGGGACTCGGGAATCAGCCCCAGCATTTT.

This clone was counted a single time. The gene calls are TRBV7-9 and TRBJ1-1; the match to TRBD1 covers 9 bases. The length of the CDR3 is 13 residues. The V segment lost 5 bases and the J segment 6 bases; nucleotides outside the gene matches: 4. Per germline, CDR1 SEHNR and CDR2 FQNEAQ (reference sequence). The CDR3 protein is CASSQRQGAEAFF. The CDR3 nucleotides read TGTGCCAGCAGCCAAAGACAGGGGGCTGAAGCTTTCTTT.

The CDR3 DNA sequence: TGTGCCAGCAGCTTCGGGACAGGGATGAGCGGGGAGCTGTTTTTT. As protein: CASSFGTGMSGELFF. This chain connects TRBV5-6 to TRBJ2-2; TRBD1 matches at 9 bases. V dropped 2 bases and J dropped 7; count of bases not matched to a gene: 6. Germline CDR1 reads SGHDT; CDR2 reads YYEEEE. The CDR3 is made up of 15 amino acids.

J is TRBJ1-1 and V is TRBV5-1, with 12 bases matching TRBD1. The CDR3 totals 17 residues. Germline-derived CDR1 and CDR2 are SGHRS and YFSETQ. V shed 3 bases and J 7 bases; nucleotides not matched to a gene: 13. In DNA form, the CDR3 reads TGCGCCAGCAGCTCGTTTCTACCGGGACAGGGGGCGGATGAAGCTTTCTTT. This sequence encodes CASSSFLPGQGADEAFF.